These 6 T cell receptor beta chains were all obtained from the same sample, sequenced in a study of early T cells in non-severe SARS-CoV-2 infection. TCRdb used MiXCR to reprocess the 5' RACE reads, holding one entry per CDR3 protein. Of approximately 76,000 distinct CDR3 sequences listed, about 14% are singletons. Sequences were obtained from whole blood. The receptors were sampled from an adult who was a healthcare worker with PCR-confirmed SARS-CoV-2 infection or an uninfected control (not recorded which).

This chain connects TRBV5-5 to TRBJ2-5; 8 nucleotides match TRBD2. The V gene's germline CDR1 is SGHKS and CDR2 YYEKEE (reference sequence). This CDR3 is built from 20 residues. The junction had 24 bases not matched to a gene; V was cut back by 4 bases and J by 4 bases. The CDR3 here is CASSPELARRSGSYRETQYF. The CDR3 DNA follows: TGTGCCAGCAGCCCTGAGTTGGCCAGACGCAGCGGGAGTTATCGAGAGACCCAGTACTTC.

This rearrangement joins TRBV28 to TRBJ2-7; a possible D gene is TRBD2 (6 bases). This CDR3 has 11 residues. Trimming stripped 3 bases from V and 9 bases from J, with 9 bases between. Germline assignment: CDR1 MDHEN and CDR2 SYDVKM. CDR3 in amino acids: CASSLLGGQYF. The DNA for the CDR3 is TGTGCCAGCAGTTTGCTGGGGGGGCAGTACTTC.

As to this clonotype: One base away lies a much larger clone, so this may be a sequencing read error. The V and J genes are TRBV19 and TRBJ2-3; 11 bases are shared with TRBD2. CDR3 length: 16 residues. Germline-derived CDR1 and CDR2 are LNHDA and SQIVND (reference sequence). CDR3 bases: TGTGTCAGTAGCGGCATAGCGGGAGGGCAATCAGATACGCAGTATTTT. Its protein product is CVSSGIAGGQSDTQYF. Complete variable domain (other parts from reference TRBV19 and TRBJ2-3): DGGITQSPKYLFRKEGQNVTLSCEQNLNHDAMYWYRQDPGQGLRLIYYSQIVNDFQKGDIAEGYSVSREKKESFPLTVTSAQKNPTAFYLCVSSGIAGGQSDTQYFGPGTRLTVL.

This clonotype was counted at least ten times. The V call is TRBV20-1, the J call TRBJ2-1, with 12 bases aligning to TRBD2. The CDR3 length is 15 residues. CDR1 is DFQATT and CDR2 is SNEGSKA in the germline V gene (reference sequence). Trimming removed 5 bases from V and 7 bases from J; junction bases left unmatched: 9. CDR3 DNA: TGCAGTGCTGGTCCGCCTAGCGGGGGGGAGAATGAGCAGTTCTTC. Protein sequence: CSAGPPSGGENEQFF.

This clonotype has a count of ten or more. V is TRBV19 and J is TRBJ2-3; 7 nucleotides agree with TRBD2. Trimming took 5 bases from V and 4 from J; bases not matched to a gene: 3. CDR3 size: 13 residues. Germline V CDR1 and CDR2: LNHDA, SQIVND (reference sequence). CDR3 loop: CASSGAGPDTQYF. CDR3 nucleotides: TGTGCCAGTAGTGGAGCGGGGCCAGATACGCAGTATTTT.

At least ten counts were recorded for this clonotype. The chain is built from TRBV12-3 or TRBV12-4 and TRBJ1-3, with unresolved D. Trimming stripped 6 bases from V and 4 bases from J, with 16 bases between. The CDR3 consists of 15 residues. This chain's CDR3 is CASRLEGMIGNTIYF. For the CDR3, the DNA is TGTGCCAGCAGGCTCGAGGGTATGATCGGAAACACCATATATTTT.